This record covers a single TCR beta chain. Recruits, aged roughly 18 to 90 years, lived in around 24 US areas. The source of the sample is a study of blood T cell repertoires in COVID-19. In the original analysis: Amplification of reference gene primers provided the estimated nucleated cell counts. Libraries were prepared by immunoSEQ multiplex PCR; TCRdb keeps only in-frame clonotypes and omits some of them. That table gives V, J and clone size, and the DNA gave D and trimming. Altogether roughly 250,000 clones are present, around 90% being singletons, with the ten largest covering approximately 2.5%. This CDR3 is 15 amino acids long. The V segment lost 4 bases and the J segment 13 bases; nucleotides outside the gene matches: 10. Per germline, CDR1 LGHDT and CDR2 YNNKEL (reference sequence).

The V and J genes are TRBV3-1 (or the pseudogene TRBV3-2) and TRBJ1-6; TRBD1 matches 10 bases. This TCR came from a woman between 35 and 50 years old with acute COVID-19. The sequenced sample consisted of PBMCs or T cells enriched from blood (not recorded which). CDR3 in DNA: TGTGCCAGCAGCCCCGGGACAGGGGAATTCAAGCCCCTCCACTTT. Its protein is CASSPGTGEFKPLHF.